This T cell receptor (beta chain) comes out of a study of CD8+CD57+ T cells in acquired aplastic anemia. Study-wide background: The DNA of sorted CD4+ and CD8+ cells averaged approximately 3.3 ug. Healthy donors had, on average, about 10.8 million reads for their CD4+ cells.

The germline V gene has CDR1 SNHLY and CDR2 FYNNEI. CDR3 length: 15 amino acids. Using genomic DNA as the template, TCR beta VDJ and CDR3 profiling was carried out. TCRdb redid the calling of the reads with MiXCR, one entry per CDR3 protein. The table includes about 190,000 distinct CDR3 sequences, around 50% detected once. Sequencing was done on a sample of sorted CD4+, CD8+, or CD8+CD57+ T cells (not recorded which) from PBMCs. The chain combines TRBV2 with TRBJ2-7; 12 bases match TRBD2. With the DNA end fitting TRBJ2-1 better, the J assignment may be wrong. This TCR derives from a human donor in good health, serving as a control. This chain's CDR3 is CASSPTSGRHNEQFF. The CDR3 DNA is TGTGCCAGCAGCCCCACTAGCGGGAGGCACAATGAGCAGTTCTTC.